This T cell receptor beta chain derives from a study of blood T cell repertoires in COVID-19. Clones were sequenced by immunoSEQ multiplex PCR, and TCRdb holds only the in-frame ones, with some missing. The profile shows 330,000 or so clones, roughly nine tenths of them singletons. Clinical history reported by participants formed the basis on which cohorts were assigned. Symptom resolution, clearance, or two negative PCRs marked the recovered donors of Cohort 3. Trimming took off 5 bases at V and 8 bases at J, with 10 bases between the two ends. Germline CDR1 reads SGHVS; CDR2 reads FNYEAQ. The CDR3 consists of 13 residues.

The material sequenced was PBMCs or T cells enriched from blood (not recorded which). The chain links TRBV7-6 to TRBJ1-6; D gene uncertain. The receptor was isolated from a woman aged 30 to 39 who had recovered from COVID-19. The CDR3 DNA follows: TGTGCCAGCAGCAATCGGGAGGATTCACCCCTCCACTTT. It is translated as CASSNREDSPLHF. The full variable domain, with the rest looked up from reference TRBV7-6 and TRBJ1-6, is GAGVSQSPRYKVTKRGQDVALRCDPISGHVSLYWYRQALGQGPEFLTYFNYEAQQDKSGLPNDRFSAERPEGSISTLTIQRTEQRDSAMYRCASSNREDSPLHFGNGTRLTVT.